This T cell receptor beta chain was sequenced for a study of OX40 agonist ivuxolimab in advanced cancers. Broadly, across the study: Ivuxolimab was a fully human IgG2 agonistic monoclonal antibody targeting the costimulatory receptor OX40 (CD134). Intravenous ivuxolimab was administered to patients every 2 weeks at six dose levels: 0.01, 0.1, 0.3, 1.5, 3 and 10 mg/kg. Among the 52 dose-escalation patients, 19 had hepatocellular carcinoma, some 15 melanoma, 9 renal cell carcinoma and 9 head and neck cancer. The dose-escalation cohort was 80% to 90% male with a mean age of around 64 years, ranging from roughly 23 to 79. Patients were allowed to have had prior anti-PD-1, anti-PD-L1 or anti-CTLA-4 therapy, and 40% to 45% of the dose-escalation patients had previously received checkpoint inhibitors. Three dose-escalation patients achieved partial responses, one with hepatocellular carcinoma and two with cutaneous melanoma. The point of sequencing TCRbeta in the periphery was to test whether ivuxolimab changed TCR sequence diversity and drove clonal T-cell expansion. The paper covers the monotherapy dose-escalation part of the phase I ivuxolimab trial, which included N ≈ 57 patients.

Details on this clone: What antigen it recognizes has not been identified. Base qualities are not provided; no much larger clone lies one nucleotide away.

For sequencing of the TCRbeta CDR3 region, genomic DNA was extracted from the sorted cells. The immunoSEQ Assay was used for sequencing of TCRbeta CDR3 regions. TCRdb provides this immuneACCESS table in a form limited to in-frame rearrangements. Some clones are lacking; in checked studies, under half of them reflect an unresolved V gene, and why the rest are absent is not known. The sample yields about 74,000 clones; almost 85% were counted once. The ten biggest clones cover approximately 2.1% of the sample. General findings and caveats noted by the study authors: The antigen specificity of the peripheral T cells that underwent clonal expansion was not determined. On average, CD8+ T cells showed more expanded clones than CD4+ T cells after ivuxolimab. At doses from 0.1 to 3.0 mg/kg, clonal expansion was seen in both CD4+ and CD8+ blood T cells between baseline and week 6. Partial responders in the 0.1-3.0 mg/kg groups had among the lowest normalized peripheral clonal expansion, especially among CD8+ T cells. Low levels of normalized T-cell clonal expansion were also seen in some nonresponding patients.

Patients with autoimmune disease history or receiving systemic immunosuppression were excluded from the trial. Peripheral blood for TCR sequencing was collected from all dose cohorts at baseline, on cycle 4 day 1, and on cycle 7 day 1. The samples were drawn from a first-in-human, open-label, multicenter phase I dose-escalation trial of ivuxolimab. Adults with locally advanced or metastatic melanoma, renal cell, hepatocellular, or head and neck squamous cell carcinoma were enrolled in the trial. CD4+ and CD8+ T cells were sorted separately from peripheral blood before TCR sequencing. Material: CD4+ or CD8+ T cells sorted from blood, obtained in a trial of the OX40 agonist ivuxolimab. The origin of this receptor is an adult with an advanced solid tumor such as melanoma, head and neck, liver or kidney cancer.

The sequence in DNA is TGTGCCTGGAGTTTGACCGGGAATACGCAGTATTTT. Protein translation: CAWSLTGNTQYF. This chain joins TRBV30 to TRBJ2-3, and TRBD2 may be the D gene, going by 5 matching bases. The germline V gene encodes CDR1 GTSNPN and CDR2 SVGIG (reference sequence). Reading from cysteine to phenylalanine, the CDR3 counts 12 amino acids. Only the CDR3 portion is preserved as DNA: 36 bases, with reading frame beginning at the first base. V gives up 2 bases and J gives up 7 bases, and the segment between their germline ends measures 10 bases. Reference TRBV30 and TRBJ2-3 proteins supply the regions before and after the CDR3; the full variable domain is: SQTIHQWPATLVQPVGSPLSLECTVEGTSNPNLYWYRQAAGRGLQLLFYSVGIGQISSEVPQNLSASRPQDRQFILSSKKLLLSDSGFYLCAWSLTGNTQYFGPGTRLTVL.